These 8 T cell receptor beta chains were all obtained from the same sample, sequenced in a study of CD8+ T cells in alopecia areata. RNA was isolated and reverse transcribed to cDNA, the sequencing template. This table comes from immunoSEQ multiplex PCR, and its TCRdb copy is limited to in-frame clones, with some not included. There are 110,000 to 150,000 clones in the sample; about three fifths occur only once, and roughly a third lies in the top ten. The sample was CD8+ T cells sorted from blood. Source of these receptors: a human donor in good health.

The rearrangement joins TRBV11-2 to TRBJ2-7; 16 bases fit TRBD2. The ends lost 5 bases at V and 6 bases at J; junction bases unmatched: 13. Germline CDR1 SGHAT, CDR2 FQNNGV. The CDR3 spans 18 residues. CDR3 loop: CASSATWGLAGGPGEQYF. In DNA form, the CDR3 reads TGTGCCAGCAGCGCCACTTGGGGACTAGCGGGAGGGCCGGGCGAGCAGTACTTC. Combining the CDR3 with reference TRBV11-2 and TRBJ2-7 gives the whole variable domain EAGVAQSPRYKIIEKRQSVAFWCNPISGHATLYWYQQILGQGPKLLIQFQNNGVVDDSQLPKDRFSAERLKGVDSTLKIQPAKLEDSAVYLCASSATWGLAGGPGEQYFGPGTRLTVT.

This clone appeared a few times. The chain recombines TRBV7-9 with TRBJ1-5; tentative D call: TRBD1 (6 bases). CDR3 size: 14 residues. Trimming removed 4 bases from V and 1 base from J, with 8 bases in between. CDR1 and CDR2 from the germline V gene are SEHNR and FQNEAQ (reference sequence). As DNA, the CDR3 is TGTGCCAGCAGCTCCGGACAGAGCAATCAGCCCCAGCATTTT. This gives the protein CASSSGQSNQPQHF.

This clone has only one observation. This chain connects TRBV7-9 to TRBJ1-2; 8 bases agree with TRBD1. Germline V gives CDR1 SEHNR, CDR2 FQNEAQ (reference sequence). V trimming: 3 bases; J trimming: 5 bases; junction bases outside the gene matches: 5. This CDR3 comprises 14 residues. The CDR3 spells CASSFLQGAYGYTF. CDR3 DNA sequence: TGTGCCAGCAGCTTCCTCCAGGGGGCTTATGGCTACACCTTC.

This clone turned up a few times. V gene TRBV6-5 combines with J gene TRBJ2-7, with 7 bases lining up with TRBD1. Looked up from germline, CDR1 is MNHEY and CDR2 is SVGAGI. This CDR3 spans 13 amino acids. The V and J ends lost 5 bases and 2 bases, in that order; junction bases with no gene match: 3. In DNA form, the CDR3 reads TGTGCCAGCAGTCCCGGGACAGCCTACGAGCAGTACTTC. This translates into CASSPGTAYEQYF.

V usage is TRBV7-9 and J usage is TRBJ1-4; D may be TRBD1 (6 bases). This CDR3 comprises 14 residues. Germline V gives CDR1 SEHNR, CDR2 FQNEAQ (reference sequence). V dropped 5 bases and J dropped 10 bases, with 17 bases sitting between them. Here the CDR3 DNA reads TGTGCCAGCAGCCTACTACAGGGAGGCGGAAAACTGTTTTTT. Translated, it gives CASSLLQGGGKLFF.

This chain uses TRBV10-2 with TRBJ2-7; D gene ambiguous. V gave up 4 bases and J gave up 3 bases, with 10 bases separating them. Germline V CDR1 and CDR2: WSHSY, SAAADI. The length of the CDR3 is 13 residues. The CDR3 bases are TGCGCCAGCAGTGGTGGAGTGGGCTACGAGCAGTACTTC. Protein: CASSGGVGYEQYF.

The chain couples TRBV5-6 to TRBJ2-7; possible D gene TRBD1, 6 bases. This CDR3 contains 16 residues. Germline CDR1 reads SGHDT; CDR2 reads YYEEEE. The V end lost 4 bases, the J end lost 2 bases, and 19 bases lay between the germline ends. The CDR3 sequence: CASSQTQTGTTYEQYF. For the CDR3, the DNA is TGTGCCAGCAGCCAAACCCAAACCGGGACAACCTACGAGCAGTACTTC.

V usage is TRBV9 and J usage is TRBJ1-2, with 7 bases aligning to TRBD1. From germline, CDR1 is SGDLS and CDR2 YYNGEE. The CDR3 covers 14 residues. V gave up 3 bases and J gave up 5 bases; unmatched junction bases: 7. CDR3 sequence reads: CASSDSTGSYGYTF. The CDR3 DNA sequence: TGTGCCAGCAGCGACTCGACAGGGTCATATGGCTACACCTTC.